Presented here are 6 T cell receptor beta chains from one specimen sequenced in a study of OX40 agonist ivuxolimab in advanced cancers. Produced via immunoSEQ multiplex PCR; TCRdb's table is partial and in-frame only. The sample shows over 55,000 clones, just under 95% of them seen only once. The sequenced sample was CD4+ or CD8+ T cells sorted from blood, obtained in a trial of the OX40 agonist ivuxolimab. Receptors originate from an adult with an advanced solid tumor such as melanoma, head and neck, liver or kidney cancer.

This clone was observed a few times. CDR3 sequence: CASSQSQGLVDEQFF. DNA of the CDR3: TGCGCCAGCAGCCAAAGTCAGGGCCTGGTGGATGAGCAGTTCTTC. The chain recombines TRBV4-1 with TRBJ2-1; weak D call: TRBD1 (5 bases). Per germline, CDR1 MGHRA and CDR2 YSYEKL. Trimming took off 2 bases at V and 8 bases at J, with 16 bases between the two ends. The CDR3 spans 15 residues.

This rearrangement joins TRBV10-2 to TRBJ2-7, with 10 nucleotides matching TRBD1. The CDR3 has 13 residues. Germline CDR1 and CDR2: WSHSY and SAAADI. V gave up 7 bases and J gave up 3 bases; unmatched junction bases: 3. The CDR3 is CASKDRGDYEQYF. For the CDR3, the DNA is TGCGCCAGCAAGGACAGGGGGGACTACGAGCAGTACTTC.

This clone was seen just once. The rearrangement uses TRBV4-1 and TRBJ2-3; 11 nucleotides line up with TRBD2. The length of the CDR3 is 15 residues. Germline CDR1 is MGHRA and CDR2 is YSYEKL. Germline trimming cut 2 bases from V and 6 bases from J; bases unmatched to any gene: 4. The CDR3 loop reads CASSQRLAGRDTQYF. In DNA form, the CDR3 reads TGCGCCAGCAGCCAACGACTAGCGGGGAGGGATACGCAGTATTTT.

V is TRBV4-1 and J is TRBJ1-1; a weak D match, TRBD1 (5 bases). This CDR3 region has 14 residues. V was pared by 2 bases and J by 6 bases, with 13 bases between. CDR1 is MGHRA, CDR2 YSYEKL, per germline. CDR3 coding DNA: TGCGCCAGCAGCCAAAGGGGAGGACCCCCTGAAGCTTTCTTT. Translating gives CASSQRGGPPEAFF.

This clone is a singleton in its sample. The chain couples TRBV9 to TRBJ2-1; tentative D call: TRBD2 (7 bases). This CDR3 comprises 14 residues. Germline assignment: CDR1 SGDLS and CDR2 YYNGEE. V gave up 5 bases and J gave up 5 bases, with 14 bases separating them. CDR3 nucleotides: TGTGCCAGCAGGGCGTGGGAGGGGGACAATGAGCAGTTCTTC. As protein: CASRAWEGDNEQFF.

The CDR3 loop is CASSSLLAGGLTDTQYF. The CDR3 DNA reads TGTGCCAGCAGTTCTTTACTAGCGGGGGGGTTAACAGATACGCAGTATTTT. The genes are TRBV27 and TRBJ2-3; TRBD2 aligns across 13 bases. The CDR3 loop spans 17 amino acids. Germline assignment: CDR1 MNHEY and CDR2 SMNVEV (reference sequence). V lost 4 bases, J lost 3 bases, and 7 bases stayed unmatched.